This T cell receptor (beta chain) was obtained from a study of OX40 agonist ivuxolimab in advanced cancers. On the study more broadly: Clinicians treated patients with ivuxolimab, an agonistic anti-OX40 (CD134) antibody. Eligibility admitted prior anti-PD-1, anti-PD-L1 or anti-CTLA-4 therapy; about 42% had some.

This clone was seen once. Profiling relied on immunoSEQ multiplex PCR, and the TCRdb table lists in-frame clones only, not all of them. The repertoire consists of roughly 32,000 clones, with about 90% occurring once and the leading ten covering less than 5%. Trimming removed 3 bases at V and 3 bases at J, with 9 bases between. Per the germline V gene, CDR1 is MDHEN and CDR2 is SYDVKM. This CDR3 contains 14 residues. The TCR originated in an adult with an advanced solid tumor such as melanoma, head and neck, liver or kidney cancer. This specimen was CD4+ or CD8+ T cells sorted from blood, taken in a trial of the OX40 agonist ivuxolimab. This sequence joins TRBV28 and TRBJ1-5; D perhaps matches TRBD1 (5 bases). The CDR3 DNA follows: TGTGCCAGCAGTTTCTTACAGGACAATCAGCCCCAGCATTTT. The encoded protein is CASSFLQDNQPQHF.